This T cell receptor (beta chain) was documented in a study of shared clonotypes between healthy human individuals. Clones were sequenced by immunoSEQ multiplex PCR, and TCRdb holds only the in-frame ones, with some missing. Of approximately 980,000 clones in the sample, over 75% were seen once. Trimming took 0 bases from V and 3 from J, leaving 10 bases between them. The length of the CDR3 is 15 residues. Germline V gene sequence: CDR1 SGHDT, CDR2 YYEEEE. As to this clone: This same CDR3 is encoded by further DNA sequences in the sample.

The receptor comes from a man between 18 and 29 years old in good health. This chain joins TRBV5-6 and TRBJ1-3, with D possibly TRBD1 on 5 matching bases. Material: memory CD4+ T cells sorted from blood. Subset meaning: CD45RA-negative fraction. CDR3 sequence: CASSLARGNGNTIYF. The CDR3 DNA follows: TGTGCCAGCAGCTTGGCGAGGGGAAATGGAAACACCATATATTTT.